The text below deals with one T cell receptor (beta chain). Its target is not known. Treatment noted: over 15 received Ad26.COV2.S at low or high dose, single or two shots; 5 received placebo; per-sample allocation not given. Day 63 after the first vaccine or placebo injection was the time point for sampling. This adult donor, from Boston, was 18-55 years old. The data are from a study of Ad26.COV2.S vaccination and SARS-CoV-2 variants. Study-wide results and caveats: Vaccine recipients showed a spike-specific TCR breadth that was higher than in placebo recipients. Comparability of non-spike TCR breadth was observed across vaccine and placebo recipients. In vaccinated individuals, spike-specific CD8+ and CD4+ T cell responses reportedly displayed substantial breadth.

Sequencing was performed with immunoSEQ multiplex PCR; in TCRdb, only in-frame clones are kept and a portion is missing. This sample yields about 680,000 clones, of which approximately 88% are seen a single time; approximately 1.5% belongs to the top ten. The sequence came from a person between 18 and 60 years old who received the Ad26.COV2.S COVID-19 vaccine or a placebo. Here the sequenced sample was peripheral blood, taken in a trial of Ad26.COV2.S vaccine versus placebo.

The DNA for the CDR3 is TGTGCCAGCAGCTCTGACACAGGGAGTGATACGCAGTATTTT. Protein: CASSSDTGSDTQYF. The chain uses TRBV11-2 and TRBJ2-3; possible D gene TRBD1, 6 bases. V lost 4 bases and J 6 bases, leaving 14 bases between the germline ends. The germline V gene encodes CDR1 SGHAT and CDR2 FQNNGV. The CDR3 is 14 residues long.